These 19 T cell receptor beta chains originate from one sample sequenced in a study of blood T cell repertoires in COVID-19. Profiled with immunoSEQ multiplex PCR; TCRdb holds only in-frame clones, not every one. This sample carries about 140,000 clones, about 83% of them seen once, and the ten largest clones take less than 6.5%. The sequencing sample was made of peripheral blood. The receptors originated from a human donor in a cohort sampled during active COVID-19.

The chain is built from TRBV7-9 and TRBJ1-1; 10 nucleotides agree with TRBD1. After removal of 3 bases from V and 0 bases from J, the junction contained 4 bases not matched to a gene. In germline, CDR1 is SEHNR, CDR2 FQNEAQ (reference sequence). The length of the CDR3 is 16 residues. CDR3 bases: TGTGCCAGCAGCTTTGGGGACAGGGGATTGAACACTGAAGCTTTCTTT. Amino acids: CASSFGDRGLNTEAFF.

J is TRBJ2-7 and V is TRBV7-2; D is undetermined. In germline, CDR1 is SGHTA, CDR2 FQGNSA. This CDR3 comprises 14 residues. V was clipped by 2 bases and J by 2 bases, with 10 bases between them. DNA for the CDR3: TGTGCCAGCAGCTTAACACAGTCAACCTACGAGCAGTACTTC. Protein sequence: CASSLTQSTYEQYF.

The chain employs TRBV12-3 or TRBV12-4 and TRBJ1-1; D gene unclear. Trimming removed 6 bases at V and 5 bases at J, with 13 bases between. The CDR3 spans 13 residues. The CDR3, as DNA: TGTGCCAGCAGAGATCAGGCGGGAACTGAAGCTTTCTTT. Protein product: CASRDQAGTEAFF.

The chain is built from TRBV5-1 and TRBJ2-3; 12 bases agree with TRBD2. The trim removed 2 bases at V and 1 base at J, leaving 8 bases unmatched. The CDR3 length is 18 residues. CDR1 is SGHRS, CDR2 YFSETQ, per germline. The CDR3 spells CASSFDTSGGRGTDTQYF. As DNA, the CDR3 is TGCGCCAGCAGCTTTGACACTAGCGGGGGGAGGGGCACAGATACGCAGTATTTT.

V is TRBV28 and J is TRBJ2-7; 10 bases agree with TRBD2. The CDR3 extends over 14 amino acids. CDR1 MDHEN and CDR2 SYDVKM come from the germline V gene. J was trimmed by 3 bases and V by 3 bases; bases with no gene match: 2. The DNA of the CDR3 is TGTGCCAGCAGTTTCCTAGCGGGAGTCTACGAGCAGTACTTC. This codes for CASSFLAGVYEQYF.

The chain has TRBV7-2 and TRBJ2-3, with D uncertain. CDR3 length equals 13 residues. Germline values: CDR1 SGHTA, CDR2 FQGNSA. Between the trimmed V and J ends, which lost 2 bases and 4 bases, there was a span of 7 bases. This CDR3 reads CASSLNAADTQYF. Written as DNA, the CDR3 is TGTGCCAGCAGCTTAAACGCGGCAGATACGCAGTATTTT.

The CDR3 sequence: CSVRDRGVDGYTF. The CDR3 DNA reads TGCAGCGTCCGGGACAGGGGGGTGGATGGCTACACCTTC. The J gene is TRBJ1-2, the V gene TRBV29-1; 11 bases map to TRBD1. The CDR3 length is 13 residues. J lost 6 bases, V lost 6 bases, and 6 bases had no gene match. CDR1 and CDR2 (germline): SQVTM, ANQGSEA. The full variable domain, its missing parts supplied by reference TRBV29-1 and TRBJ1-2, is SAVISQKPSRDICQRGTSLTIQCQVDSQVTMMFWYRQQPGQSLTLIATANQGSEATYESGFVIDKFPISRPNLTFSTLTVSNMSPEDSSIYLCSVRDRGVDGYTFGSGTRLTVV.

Note on this clone: Additional DNA sequences in this sample encode the identical CDR3. The CDR3 DNA reads as TGTGCCAGCAGCTTAGCCGGGGGGACCGGGGAGCTGTTTTTT. Encoded protein: CASSLAGGTGELFF. This chain links TRBV11-2 with TRBJ2-2; 7 bases map to TRBD2. This CDR3 comprises 14 residues. Germline assignment: CDR1 SGHAT and CDR2 FQNNGV. The V segment lost 1 base and the J segment 5 bases; nucleotides outside the gene matches: 1.

The chain has TRBV5-4 and TRBJ1-3, with D hard to call. Trimming cost V 5 bases and J 0 bases, with 12 bases left between them. The CDR3 covers 15 residues. Germline V gene sequence: CDR1 SGHNT, CDR2 YYREEE (reference sequence). The CDR3 DNA follows: TGTGCCAGCAGGGATGACTCACGCTCTGGAAACACCATATATTTT. It is translated as CASRDDSRSGNTIYF.

The chain is built from TRBV10-3 and TRBJ1-2, with D hard to call. CDR3 length: 15 amino acids. V lost 4 bases to trimming and J lost 0 bases, with 12 bases between them. Per germline, CDR1 ENHRY and CDR2 SYGVKD. This chain's CDR3 is CAISATSTTNYGYTF. The CDR3 coding sequence is TGTGCCATCAGTGCGACATCAACAACTAACTATGGCTACACCTTC.

In this sample, this clone turned up once. The chain is built from TRBV6-2 or TRBV6-3 and TRBJ1-2; D is undetermined. CDR1 is MNHEY, CDR2 SVGEGT, per germline. This CDR3 has 12 amino acids. V was pared by 5 bases and J by 14 bases, with 18 bases between. The CDR3 loop is CASSSYTSLWTF. DNA for the CDR3: TGTGCCAGCAGTAGCTATACTTCCCTGTGGACCTTC.

This sequence joins TRBV19 and TRBJ2-7, with TRBD2 matching 11 bases. Germline loops: CDR1 LNHDA, CDR2 SQIVND (reference sequence). CDR3 length: 15 residues. Trimming took 3 bases from V and 6 from J; bases not matched to a gene: 7. The CDR3 DNA is TGTGCCAGTAGTATGACTCTAGCGGGAGGTGTCGAGCAGTACTTC. This translates into CASSMTLAGGVEQYF.

The CDR3, as DNA: TGTGCCAGCAGCTTAGCGGGGGGGACTTTCCGAGGACGGACTGAAGCTTTCTTT. Protein product: CASSLAGGTFRGRTEAFF. The chain couples TRBV7-2 to TRBJ1-1; TRBD1 is a possible D gene (5 bases). The CDR3 runs 18 residues. Trimming shortened V by 0 bases and J by 5 bases, and 22 bases separated the two germline ends. Looked up from germline, CDR1 is SGHTA and CDR2 is FQGNSA. The complete variable domain, with remaining parts taken from reference TRBV7-2 and TRBJ1-1, reads GAGVSQSPSNKVTEKGKDVELRCDPISGHTALYWYRQSLGQGLEFLIYFQGNSAPDKSGLPSDRFSAERTGGSVSTLTIQRTQQEDSAVYLCASSLAGGTFRGRTEAFFGQGTRLTVV.

V usage is TRBV27 and J usage is TRBJ2-7, with 9 bases that match TRBD1. Germline CDR1 reads MNHEY; CDR2 reads SMNVEV (reference sequence). CDR3 length: 13 amino acids. The trim removed 5 bases at V and 8 bases at J, leaving 7 bases unmatched. The CDR3 protein is CASSVGQGDKQYF. CDR3 DNA sequence: TGTGCCAGCAGTGTGGGACAGGGTGACAAGCAGTACTTC.

The V and J genes are TRBV16 and TRBJ1-1; maybe TRBD1 (5 bases). V gave up 0 bases and J gave up 0 bases, with 11 bases separating them. Germline V gene lookup returns CDR1 KGHSY and CDR2 FQNENV. This CDR3 spans 16 amino acids. The CDR3 sequence is CASSQSGSGMNTEAFF. The CDR3, as DNA: TGTGCCAGCAGCCAATCAGGGTCAGGGATGAACACTGAAGCTTTCTTT.

The chain couples TRBV30 to TRBJ2-7, with 9 nucleotides matching TRBD1. V lost 3 bases and J lost 3; bases outside the gene matches: 18. Per germline, CDR1 GTSNPN and CDR2 SVGIG (reference sequence). The length of the CDR3 is 18 residues. This CDR3 reads CAWREVRDREHLLYEQYF. CDR3 DNA sequence: TGTGCCTGGAGGGAAGTCCGGGACAGGGAACACCTCCTCTACGAGCAGTACTTC. The entire variable domain, with the rest obtained from reference TRBV30 and TRBJ2-7, is as follows: SQTIHQWPATLVQPVGSPLSLECTVEGTSNPNLYWYRQAAGRGLQLLFYSVGIGQISSEVPQNLSASRPQDRQFILSSKKLLLSDSGFYLCAWREVRDREHLLYEQYFGPGTRLTVT.

This rearrangement joins TRBV6-6 to TRBJ2-7; TRBD2 agrees at 8 bases. The CDR3 has 15 amino acids. CDR1 is MNHNY and CDR2 is SVGAGI in the germline V gene (reference sequence). The V segment lost 6 bases and the J segment 1 base; nucleotides outside the gene matches: 8. This CDR3 reads CASSQPAGVSYEQYF. The CDR3 coding sequence is TGTGCCAGCAGCCAACCAGCGGGAGTGTCCTACGAGCAGTACTTC.

This clone was detected once. This chain links TRBV19 with TRBJ1-1, with a tentative D call TRBD1 (5 bases). The V end was cut by 7 bases, the J end by 1 base, with 16 bases between. CDR1 and CDR2 (germline): LNHDA, SQIVND (reference sequence). The CDR3 extends over 15 amino acids. The CDR3 region is CASTSPGGKNTEAFF. The CDR3 region has the DNA TGTGCCAGTACCTCCCCTGGGGGGAAGAACACTGAAGCTTTCTTT.

The chain employs TRBV21-1 and TRBJ1-3; the table's D call, TRBD1, has no DNA check behind it. TRBV21-1 is a pseudogene locus. The CDR3 is 15 residues long. In nucleotides, the CDR3 is TGTGCCAGCAGCACTTACAGGGACAGAGGAAACACCATATATTTT. Its translation: CASSTYRDRGNTIYF.